This TCR beta chain appears in the sequencing data of a study of shared clonotypes between healthy human individuals. Study-level background: The study drew on two women and a few men aged 18 to 49 as donors.

General study findings and limits: In general, naive subsets displayed greater estimated richness than memory subsets did.

Clones were read by immunoSEQ multiplex PCR, and TCRdb kept only the in-frame ones, dropping some. The data show around 1 million clones, approximately 76% seen once. About this clone itself: Its antigen is unidentified.

Sequencing input: memory CD4+ T cells sorted from blood. Noted subset: CD45RA-negative fraction. The origin of this receptor is a man between 18 and 29 years old in good health.

CDR3 coding DNA: TGTGCCAGCAGTGTCGGCAGGGATAAGGCAACTAATGAAAAACTGTTTTTT. It yields the protein CASSVGRDKATNEKLFF. The rearrangement uses TRBV6-1 and TRBJ1-4; TRBD1 might be the D (5 bases). Trimming cost V 4 bases and J 0 bases, with 15 bases left between them. Germline V gene data show CDR1 as MNHNS and CDR2 as SASEGT. The CDR3 length is 17 residues.